Detailed here is one T cell receptor beta chain. Its recognized antigen is unknown. Qualities for individual bases were not recorded, and no much larger clone is one base off. This sample was taken from a study of OX40 agonist ivuxolimab in advanced cancers. Some background on the complete study: Ivuxolimab was a fully human IgG2 agonistic monoclonal antibody targeting the costimulatory receptor OX40 (CD134). The point of sequencing TCRbeta in the periphery was to test whether ivuxolimab changed TCR sequence diversity and drove clonal T-cell expansion. In the dose-escalation cohort, 82.7% of patients were male, and the mean age was about 55 years, with a range of roughly 20 to 79. Partial responses occurred in three dose-escalation patients, of whom one had hepatocellular carcinoma and two had cutaneous melanoma. The paper covers the monotherapy dose-escalation part of the phase I ivuxolimab trial, which included N of about 50 patients. Intravenous ivuxolimab was administered to patients every 2 weeks at six dose levels: 0.01, 0.1, 0.3, 1.5, 3 and 10 mg/kg. Prior anti-PD-1, anti-PD-L1 or anti-CTLA-4 therapy was permitted, and 35% to 40% of dose-escalation patients had received checkpoint inhibitors. Among the roughly 52 dose-escalation patients, 19 had hepatocellular carcinoma, around 15 melanoma, 9 renal cell carcinoma and 9 head and neck cancer. Overall study outcomes, separate from this receptor: Low levels of normalized T-cell clonal expansion were also seen in some patients who did not respond. In partial responders in the 0.1-3.0 mg/kg groups, normalized peripheral clonal expansion was found to be among the lowest, especially among CD8+ T cells. After ivuxolimab, expanded clones were on average more numerous among CD8+ T cells than among CD4+ T cells. The antigen specificity of the clonally expanded peripheral T cells was not determined. At doses of 0.1 to 3.0 mg/kg, clonal expansion of both CD4+ and CD8+ blood T cells was observed from baseline to week 6.

The junction shows trimming of 8 bases on V and 4 bases on J, plus 11 bases between the germline ends. CDR1 MNHNS and CDR2 SASEGT are derived from the germline V gene. Reading from cysteine to phenylalanine, the CDR3 counts 12 amino acids. Only the CDR3 part of the read is kept: 36 bases, read in frame from the first base. The trial excluded patients who had a history of autoimmune disease or who were on systemic immunosuppression. In every dose cohort, peripheral blood was drawn for TCR sequencing at baseline, cycle 4 day 1, and cycle 7 day 1. Samples came from an open-label, multicenter, first-in-human phase I dose-escalation trial of ivuxolimab. Adults with locally advanced or metastatic melanoma, renal cell, hepatocellular, or head and neck squamous cell carcinoma were enrolled in the trial. Before TCR sequencing, CD4+ T cells and CD8+ T cells were sorted from peripheral blood as separate populations.

Genomic DNA was isolated from the sorted cells so that the TCRbeta CDR3 region could be sequenced. The immunoSEQ Assay was used to sequence the TCRbeta CDR3 regions. The immuneACCESS repertoire file appears here via TCRdb, limited to in-frame rearrangements. These files lack a portion of the clones; in checked studies, under half of the deficit traces to unresolved V genes, and the cause of the others is not known. The sample records 65,000 to 85,000 clones, 70% to 90% of which are singletons. Approximately 2% of the sample lies in the top ten. The material sequenced was CD4+ or CD8+ T cells sorted from blood, taken in a trial of the OX40 agonist ivuxolimab. The sequence joins TRBV6-1 to TRBJ1-2; the D segment could be TRBD1, given 5 matching bases. The receptor was isolated from an adult with an advanced solid tumor such as melanoma, head and neck, liver or kidney cancer. The CDR3: CASDGGGYGYTF. The nucleotide sequence is TGTGCCAGCGACGGGGGTGGCTATGGCTACACCTTC.